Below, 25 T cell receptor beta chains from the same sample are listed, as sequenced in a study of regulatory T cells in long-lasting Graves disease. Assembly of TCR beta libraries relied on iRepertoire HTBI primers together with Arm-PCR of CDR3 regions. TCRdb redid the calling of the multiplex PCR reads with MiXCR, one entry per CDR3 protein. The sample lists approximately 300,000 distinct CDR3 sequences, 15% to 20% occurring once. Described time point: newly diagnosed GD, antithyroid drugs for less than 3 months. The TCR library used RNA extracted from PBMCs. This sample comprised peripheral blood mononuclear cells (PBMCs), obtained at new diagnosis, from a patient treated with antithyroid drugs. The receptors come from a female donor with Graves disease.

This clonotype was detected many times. The chain's CDR3 is CASSPPREGLWLTEQYF. Here the CDR3 DNA reads TGTGCCAGCAGCCCCCCCAGGGAGGGTCTTTGGCTTACGGAGCAGTACTTC. V and J are TRBV27 and TRBJ2-7; TRBD2 matches at 7 bases. The CDR3 is 17 amino acids. CDR1 and CDR2 (germline): MNHEY, SMNVEV (reference sequence). J gave up 7 bases and V 6 bases, and 21 bases lay outside the gene matches.

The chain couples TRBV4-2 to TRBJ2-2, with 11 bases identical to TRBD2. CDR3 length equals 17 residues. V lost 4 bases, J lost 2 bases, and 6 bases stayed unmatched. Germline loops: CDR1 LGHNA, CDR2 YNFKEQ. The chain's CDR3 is CASSPLGLADNTGELFF. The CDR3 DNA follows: TGTGCCAGCAGCCCCCTGGGACTAGCGGACAACACCGGGGAGCTGTTTTTT.

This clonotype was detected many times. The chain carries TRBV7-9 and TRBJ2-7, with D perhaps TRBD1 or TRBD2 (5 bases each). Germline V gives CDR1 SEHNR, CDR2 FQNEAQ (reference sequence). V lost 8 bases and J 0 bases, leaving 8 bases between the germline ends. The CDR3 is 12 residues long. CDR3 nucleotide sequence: TGTGCCAGCGGGGACGGCTCCTACGAGCAGTACTTC. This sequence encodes CASGDGSYEQYF.

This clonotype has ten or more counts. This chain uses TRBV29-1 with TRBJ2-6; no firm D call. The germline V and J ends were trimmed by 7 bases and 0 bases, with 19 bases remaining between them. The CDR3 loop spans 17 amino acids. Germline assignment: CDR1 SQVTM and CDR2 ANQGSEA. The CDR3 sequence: CSAILEEHPSGANVLTF. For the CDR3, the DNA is TGCAGCGCCATCCTCGAGGAACACCCCTCTGGGGCCAACGTCCTGACTTTC.

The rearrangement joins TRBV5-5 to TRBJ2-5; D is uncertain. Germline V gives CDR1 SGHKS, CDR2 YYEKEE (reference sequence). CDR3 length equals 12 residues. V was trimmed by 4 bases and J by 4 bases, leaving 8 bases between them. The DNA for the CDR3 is TGTGCCAGCAGCATTACACCAGAGACCCAGTACTTC. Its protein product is CASSITPETQYF.

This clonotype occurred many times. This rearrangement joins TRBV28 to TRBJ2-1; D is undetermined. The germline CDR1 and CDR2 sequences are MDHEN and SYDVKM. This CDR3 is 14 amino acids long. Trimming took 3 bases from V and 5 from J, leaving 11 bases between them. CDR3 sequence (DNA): TGTGCCAGCAGTTTGAGATGGACGGACAATGAGCAGTTCTTC. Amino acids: CASSLRWTDNEQFF.

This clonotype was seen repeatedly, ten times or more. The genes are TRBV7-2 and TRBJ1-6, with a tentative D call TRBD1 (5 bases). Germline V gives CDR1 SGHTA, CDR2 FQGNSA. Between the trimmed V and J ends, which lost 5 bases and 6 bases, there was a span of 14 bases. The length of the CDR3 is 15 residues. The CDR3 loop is CASSPGGVGNSPLHF. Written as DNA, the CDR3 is TGTGCCAGCAGCCCCGGGGGGGTTGGTAATTCACCCCTCCACTTT.

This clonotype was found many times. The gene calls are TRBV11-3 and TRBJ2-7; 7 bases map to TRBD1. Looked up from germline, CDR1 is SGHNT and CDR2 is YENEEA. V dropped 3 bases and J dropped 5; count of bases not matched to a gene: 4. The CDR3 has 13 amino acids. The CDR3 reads CASSFAGTDEQYF. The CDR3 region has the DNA TGTGCCAGCAGCTTCGCCGGGACAGACGAGCAGTACTTC.

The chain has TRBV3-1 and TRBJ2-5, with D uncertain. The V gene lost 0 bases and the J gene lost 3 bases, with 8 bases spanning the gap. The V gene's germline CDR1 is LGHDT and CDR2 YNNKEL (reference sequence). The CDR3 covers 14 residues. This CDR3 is CASSQDGVKETQYF. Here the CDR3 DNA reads TGTGCCAGCAGCCAAGATGGGGTGAAAGAGACCCAGTACTTC.

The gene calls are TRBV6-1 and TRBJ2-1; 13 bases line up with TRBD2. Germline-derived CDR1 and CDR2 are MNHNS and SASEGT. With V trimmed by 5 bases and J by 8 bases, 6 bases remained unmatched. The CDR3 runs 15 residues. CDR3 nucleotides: TGTGCCAGCAGTCTCCGGACTAGCGGGAGTGATGAGCAGTTCTTC. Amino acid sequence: CASSLRTSGSDEQFF.

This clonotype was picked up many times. CDR3 in amino acids: CSARDRGQNTGELFF. CDR3 in DNA: TGCAGTGCTAGAGATCGGGGACAGAACACCGGGGAGCTGTTTTTT. The chain uses TRBV20-1 and TRBJ2-2; a possible D gene is TRBD1 (6 bases). The germline CDR1 and CDR2 sequences are DFQATT and SNEGSKA (reference sequence). CDR3 size: 15 residues. Trimming cost V 0 bases and J 1 base, with 9 bases left between them.

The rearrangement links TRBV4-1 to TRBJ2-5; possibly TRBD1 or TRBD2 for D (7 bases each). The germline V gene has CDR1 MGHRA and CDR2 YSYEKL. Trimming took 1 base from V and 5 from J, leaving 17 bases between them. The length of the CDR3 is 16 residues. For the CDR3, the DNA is TGCGCCAGCAGCCAAGCCCAGGGAGGGGGCATGGAGACCCAGTACTTC. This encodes CASSQAQGGGMETQYF.

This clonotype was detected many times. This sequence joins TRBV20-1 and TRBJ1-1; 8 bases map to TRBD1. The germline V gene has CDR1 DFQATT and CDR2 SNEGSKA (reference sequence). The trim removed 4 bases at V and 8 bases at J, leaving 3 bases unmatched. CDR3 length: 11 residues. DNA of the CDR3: TGCAGTGCTACCGACAGGGGCGAAGCTTTCTTT. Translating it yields CSATDRGEAFF.

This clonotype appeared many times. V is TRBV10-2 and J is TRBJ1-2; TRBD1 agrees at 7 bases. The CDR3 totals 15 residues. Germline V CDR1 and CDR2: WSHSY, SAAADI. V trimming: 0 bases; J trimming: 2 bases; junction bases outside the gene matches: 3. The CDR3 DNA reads TGCGCCAGCAGTGAGTCGGGACAGAACAACTATGGCTACACCTTC. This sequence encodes CASSESGQNNYGYTF.

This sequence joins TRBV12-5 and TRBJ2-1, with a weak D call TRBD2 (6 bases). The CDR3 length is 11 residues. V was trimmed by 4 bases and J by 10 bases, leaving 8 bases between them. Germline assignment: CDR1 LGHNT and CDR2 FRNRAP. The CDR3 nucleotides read TGTGCTAGTGGTTGGACTACCGAGCAGTTCTTC. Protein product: CASGWTTEQFF. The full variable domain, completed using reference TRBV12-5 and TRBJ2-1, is DARVTQTPRHKVTEMGQEVTMRCQPILGHNTVFWYRQTMMQGLELLAYFRNRAPLDDSGMPKDRFSAEMPDATLATLKIQPSEPRDSAVYFCASGWTTEQFFGPGTRLTVL.

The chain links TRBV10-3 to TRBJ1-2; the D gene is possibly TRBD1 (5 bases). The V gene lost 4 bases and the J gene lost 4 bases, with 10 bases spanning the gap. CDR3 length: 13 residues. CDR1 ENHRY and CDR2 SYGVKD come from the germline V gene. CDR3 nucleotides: TGTGCCATCAGTGGGGACGGGATCTATGGCTACACCTTC. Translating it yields CAISGDGIYGYTF.

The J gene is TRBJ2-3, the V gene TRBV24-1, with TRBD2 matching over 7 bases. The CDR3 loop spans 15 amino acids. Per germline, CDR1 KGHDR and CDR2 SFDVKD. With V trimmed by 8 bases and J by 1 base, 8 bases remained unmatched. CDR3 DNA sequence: TGTGCCACCACTTCAGGGAGGGCCGGCACAGATACGCAGTATTTT. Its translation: CATTSGRAGTDTQYF.

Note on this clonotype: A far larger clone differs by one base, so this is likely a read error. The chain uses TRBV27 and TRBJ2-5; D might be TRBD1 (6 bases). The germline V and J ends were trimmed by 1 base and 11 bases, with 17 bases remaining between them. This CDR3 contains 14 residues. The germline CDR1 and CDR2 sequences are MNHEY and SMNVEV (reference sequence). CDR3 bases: TGTGCCAGCAGTTTATACAGGGTGAACAATGAGCAGTACTTC. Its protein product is CASSLYRVNNEQYF.

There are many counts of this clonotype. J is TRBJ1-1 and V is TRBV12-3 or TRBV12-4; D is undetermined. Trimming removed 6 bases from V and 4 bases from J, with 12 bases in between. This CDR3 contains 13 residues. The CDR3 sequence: CASSPPRSTEAFF. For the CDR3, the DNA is TGTGCCAGCAGCCCCCCCCGGAGCACTGAAGCTTTCTTT.

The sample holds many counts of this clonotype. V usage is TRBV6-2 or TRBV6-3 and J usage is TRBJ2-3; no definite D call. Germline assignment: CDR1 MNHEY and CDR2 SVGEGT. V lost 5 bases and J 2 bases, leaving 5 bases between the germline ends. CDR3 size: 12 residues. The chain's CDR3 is CASSEYTDTQYF. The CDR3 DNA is TGTGCCAGCAGTGAATACACAGATACGCAGTATTTT.

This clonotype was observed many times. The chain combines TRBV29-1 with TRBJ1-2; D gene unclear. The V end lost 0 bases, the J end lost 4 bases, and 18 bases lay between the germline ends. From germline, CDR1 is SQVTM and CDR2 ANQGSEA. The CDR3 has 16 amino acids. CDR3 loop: CSVEDLMKGSGYGYTF. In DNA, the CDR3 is TGCAGCGTTGAAGATCTGATGAAGGGCTCGGGCTATGGCTACACCTTC.

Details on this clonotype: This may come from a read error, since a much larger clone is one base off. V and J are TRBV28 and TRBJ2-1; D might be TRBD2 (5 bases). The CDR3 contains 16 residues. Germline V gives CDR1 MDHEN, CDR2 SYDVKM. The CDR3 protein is CASANGRALLTNGQFF. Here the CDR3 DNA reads TGTGCCAGCGCGAATGGGCGGGCCCTCCTTACCAATGGGCAGTTCTTC.

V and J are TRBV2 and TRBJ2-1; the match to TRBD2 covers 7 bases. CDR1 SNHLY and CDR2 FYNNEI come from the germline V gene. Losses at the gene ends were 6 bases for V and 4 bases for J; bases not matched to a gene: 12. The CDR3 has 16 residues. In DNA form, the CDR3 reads TGTGCCAGCAGGGCCTGGTTCGGGAGGCGATACAATGAGCAGTTCTTC. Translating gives CASRAWFGRRYNEQFF.

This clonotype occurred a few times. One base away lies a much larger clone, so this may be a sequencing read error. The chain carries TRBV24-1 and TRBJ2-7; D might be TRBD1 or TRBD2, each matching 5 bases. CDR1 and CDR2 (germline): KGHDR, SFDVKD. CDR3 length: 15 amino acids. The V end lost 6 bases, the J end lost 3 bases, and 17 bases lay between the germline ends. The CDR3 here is CATSPGRSGSYEQYF. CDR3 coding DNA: TGTGCCACCAGTCCGGGGCGTTCAGGGAGCTACGAGCAGTACTTC.

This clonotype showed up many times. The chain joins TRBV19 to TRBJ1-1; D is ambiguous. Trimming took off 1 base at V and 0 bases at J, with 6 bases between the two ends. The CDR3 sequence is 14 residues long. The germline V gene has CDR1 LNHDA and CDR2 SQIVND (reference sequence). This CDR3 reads CASSIALMNTEAFF. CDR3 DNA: TGTGCCAGTAGTATAGCTCTGATGAACACTGAAGCTTTCTTT.